Shown below are 18 T cell receptor beta chains from a single sample sequenced in a study of breast tumors, draining lymph nodes, adjacent tissues. MiXCR, run by TCRdb on the multiplex PCR reads, gives a single entry per CDR3 protein. The sample comprises some 230,000 distinct CDR3 sequences, 30% to 35% of which are singletons, and under 4.5% rests with the top ten. Breast cancer patients provided tissue from their axillary draining lymph nodes. Source material: axillary lymph node tissue. The receptors derive from a female donor with breast cancer. Some clones in this sample may be carry-over from other donors' samples.

Only a few counts were recorded for this clonotype. This sequence joins TRBV19 and TRBJ2-1; 9 nucleotides line up with TRBD1. V trimming: 7 bases; J trimming: 0 bases; junction bases outside the gene matches: 13. This CDR3 has 18 residues. From germline, CDR1 is LNHDA and CDR2 SQIVND (reference sequence). The CDR3 is CASTQGQGYPSSYNEQFF. CDR3 DNA sequence: TGTGCCAGTACCCAGGGACAGGGTTATCCAAGCTCCTACAATGAGCAGTTCTTC.

The V and J genes are TRBV7-8 and TRBJ2-5; D might be TRBD1 (6 bases). From germline, CDR1 is SGHVS and CDR2 FQNEAQ. CDR3 size: 14 residues. Trimming took 1 base from V and 5 from J, leaving 11 bases between them. The CDR3 nucleotides read TGTGCCAGCAGCTTAGGTTTTCAGGGGGAGACCCAGTACTTC. It is translated as CASSLGFQGETQYF. Complete variable domain (other parts from reference TRBV7-8 and TRBJ2-5): GAGVSQSPRYKVAKRGQDVALRCDPISGHVSLFWYQQALGQGPEFLTYFQNEAQLDKSGLPSDRFFAERPEGSVSTLKIQRTQQEDSAVYLCASSLGFQGETQYFGPGTRLLVL.

The rearrangement links TRBV28 to TRBJ1-4, with D uncertain. Germline CDR1 is MDHEN and CDR2 is SYDVKM. This CDR3 has 13 residues. V shed 1 base and J shed 3 bases, with 3 bases lying between them. The CDR3 DNA reads TGTGCCAGCAGTTTATTTCCTAATGAAAAACTGTTTTTT. This gives the protein CASSLFPNEKLFF.

V usage is TRBV18 and J usage is TRBJ2-3, with 10 positions matching TRBD2. This CDR3 spans 15 amino acids. Germline-derived CDR1 and CDR2 are KGHSH and LQKENI. The V segment lost 0 bases and the J segment 6 bases; nucleotides outside the gene matches: 3. The DNA of the CDR3 is TGTGCCAGCTCACCACCGGGACTAGCGTATGATACGCAGTATTTT. The encoded protein is CASSPPGLAYDTQYF.

This clonotype was counted ten times or more. The chain combines TRBV20-1 with TRBJ2-3; 7 bases are a match to TRBD1. V lost 3 bases and J lost 0; bases outside the gene matches: 6. Germline V gene data show CDR1 as DFQATT and CDR2 as SNEGSKA (reference sequence). CDR3 length: 15 amino acids. The CDR3 sequence: CSASQQGFSTDTQYF. The CDR3 DNA is TGCAGTGCTAGTCAACAGGGGTTCAGCACAGATACGCAGTATTTT.

The V and J genes are TRBV27 and TRBJ1-3; a possible D gene is TRBD1 (6 bases). CDR1 is MNHEY and CDR2 is SMNVEV in the germline V gene (reference sequence). There are 15 residues in the CDR3. Trimming removed 2 bases at V and 4 bases at J, with 12 bases between. CDR3 coding DNA: TGTGCCAGCAGTTTAGATGGGACAACGGGAAACACCATATATTTT. Translated: CASSLDGTTGNTIYF.

This clonotype showed up many times. The chain employs TRBV6-6 and TRBJ2-1, with D possibly TRBD1 on 6 matching bases. This CDR3 region has 13 residues. Trimming removed 8 bases at V and 3 bases at J, with 11 bases between. Germline CDR1 and CDR2: MNHNY and SVGAGI (reference sequence). This chain's CDR3 is CASRIQGYNEQFF. Written as DNA, the CDR3 is TGTGCCAGCCGGATACAGGGCTACAATGAGCAGTTCTTC.

This clonotype was found many times. The gene calls are TRBV24-1 and TRBJ2-1; D remains ambiguous. Germline V gene data show CDR1 as KGHDR and CDR2 as SFDVKD. CDR3 length: 14 residues. V lost 4 bases and J lost 6, with 12 bases in between. The CDR3 coding sequence is TGTGCCACCAGTGAATCGGGCCAAGGCAATGAGCAGTTCTTC. It is translated as CATSESGQGNEQFF.

Turning to this clonotype: It may be a read error: a sequence one base away is much more abundant. This chain links TRBV20-1 with TRBJ2-2; D not certain. The CDR3 runs to 14 residues. Trimming shortened V by 6 bases and J by 4 bases, and 15 bases separated the two germline ends. Germline V gene sequence: CDR1 DFQATT, CDR2 SNEGSKA (reference sequence). This CDR3 is CSAVGPLSTGELFF. CDR3 coding DNA: TGCAGTGCCGTAGGACCGTTGAGCACCGGGGAGCTGTTTTTT.

In its sample, this clonotype was seen many times. This sequence may be a read error, since a much larger clone differs from it by one base. The chain has TRBV20-1 and TRBJ2-3; D may be TRBD2 (7 bases). Trimming took 4 bases from V and 8 from J, leaving 19 bases between them. The germline V gene has CDR1 DFQATT and CDR2 SNEGSKA (reference sequence). CDR3 size: 14 residues. The CDR3 DNA reads as TGCAGTGCTATGTCCGGGGGGCTAGGGGCTACGCAGTATTTT. It is translated as CSAMSGGLGATQYF.

Turning to this clonotype: At one of its ends the junction is not consistent with the germline gene, which may arise from a read error. The rearrangement joins TRBV6-4 to TRBJ1-2, with D hard to call. Looked up from germline, CDR1 is MRHNA and CDR2 is SNTAGT. The CDR3 runs to 14 residues. CDR3 nucleotide sequence: TGTGCCAGCAGTCACTCCTCGTCTCCGGGGGGCTACACCTTC. Translated, it gives CASSHSSSPGGYTF.

For this clonotype: One base away lies a much larger clone, so this may be a sequencing read error. This chain links TRBV11-2 with TRBJ2-5; D call uncertain. Trimming stripped 0 bases from V and 4 bases from J, with 12 bases between. CDR1 and CDR2 (germline): SGHAT, FQNNGV. The CDR3 consists of 15 residues. The CDR3 DNA reads TGTGCCAGCAGCTTAGAAGTAACCCCGGGAGAGACCCAGTACTTC. It encodes CASSLEVTPGETQYF.

This clonotype was observed at least ten times. The CDR3 sequence: CASRFHTGELFF. In nucleotides, the CDR3 is TGTGCCAGCAGATTCCACACCGGGGAGCTGTTTTTT. This chain links TRBV11-2 with TRBJ2-2; D remains unclear. This CDR3 is built from 12 residues. CDR1 is SGHAT, CDR2 FQNNGV, per germline. V was clipped by 6 bases and J by 3 bases, with 5 bases between them.

This clonotype was counted at least ten times. V and J are TRBV4-1 and TRBJ2-2, with TRBD2 matching over 8 bases. The V and J ends lost 1 base and 3 bases, in that order; junction bases with no gene match: 1. Germline V gene sequence: CDR1 MGHRA, CDR2 YSYEKL. The CDR3 has 15 residues. The CDR3 here is CASSQVGRDTGELFF. For the CDR3, the DNA is TGCGCCAGCAGCCAAGTCGGGAGGGACACCGGGGAGCTGTTTTTT.

Remarks on this clonotype: Germline and junction disagree at one end, which may indicate a read error. V is TRBV24-1 and J is TRBJ2-5; D is possibly TRBD2 (6 bases). The CDR3 spans 15 residues. Germline V gene data show CDR1 as KGHDR and CDR2 as SFDVKD. The CDR3, as DNA: TGTGCCAGCAGTTTCGCGGGGCAGGGTGGTGAGACCCAGTACTTC. Its protein is CASSFAGQGGETQYF.

In this sample, this clonotype turned up many times. This chain joins TRBV5-5 and TRBJ2-2; 7 positions match TRBD1. Germline lookup yields CDR1 SGHKS and CDR2 YYEKEE (reference sequence). This CDR3 has 16 residues. Trimming at V came to 0 bases and at J to 1 base, leaving 3 bases not matched to a gene. The CDR3 DNA reads TGTGCCAGCAGCTTGGAGAGGGGGCGGAACACCGGGGAGCTGTTTTTT. It specifies CASSLERGRNTGELFF.

This clonotype was picked up many times. The V call is TRBV12-3 or TRBV12-4, the J call TRBJ1-5, with 9 bases identical to TRBD1. Unmatched junction bases numbered 11, after V lost 6 bases and J lost 5 bases. CDR3 length equals 16 residues. CDR3 DNA sequence: TGTGCCAGCAGCTTTTCCCAACGGACAGGGGATCAGCCCCAGCATTTT. As protein: CASSFSQRTGDQPQHF.

This clonotype showed up many times. The chain employs TRBV7-9 and TRBJ1-2; D might be TRBD1 (5 bases). This CDR3 region has 14 residues. Trimming stripped 8 bases from V and 2 bases from J, with 15 bases between. Germline loops: CDR1 SEHNR, CDR2 FQNEAQ (reference sequence). The DNA of the CDR3 is TGTGCCAGCTGGGCGGTGGGACCAAACTATGGCTACACCTTC. Translation: CASWAVGPNYGYTF.